Below are 9 T cell receptor beta chains sequenced from a single sample in a study of PD-L1 blockade in urothelial cancer (dated by TCRdb to about 2017). This specimen's time point label, interpreted: pretreatment peripheral blood. The library was built by means of the immunoSEQ multiplex PCR assay. TCRdb holds this immuneACCESS table with in-frame rearrangements only. Some clones are missing; in checked studies, unresolved V genes explain under half, and the rest has no known cause. This sample is represented by some 120,000 clones; about 88% of them were singletons. Under 3.5% of the sample lies in the top ten. This material consisted of PBMCs, taken around atezolizumab (anti-PD-L1) treatment. Every receptor here comes from a man aged 50 or older with urothelial cancer.

V gene TRBV18 combines with J gene TRBJ1-3; 11 positions match TRBD1. Germline V gives CDR1 KGHSH, CDR2 LQKENI. The CDR3 totals 15 residues. V lost 3 bases to trimming and J lost 4 bases; unmatched junction nucleotides: 2. CDR3 nucleotide sequence: TGTGCCAGCTCACCGGGACAGGGGGAAGGAAACACCATATATTTT. It yields the protein CASSPGQGEGNTIYF. Supplemented by reference TRBV18 and TRBJ1-3, the full variable domain reads NAGVMQNPRHLVRRRGQEARLRCSPMKGHSHVYWYRQLPEEGLKFMVYLQKENIIDESGMPKERFSAEFPKEGPSILRIQQVVRGDSAAYFCASSPGQGEGNTIYFGEGSWLTVV.

The chain joins TRBV5-1 to TRBJ2-1, with 13 bases matching TRBD2. The CDR3 loop spans 19 amino acids. Germline V gene data show CDR1 as SGHRS and CDR2 as YFSETQ. V shed 4 bases and J 1 base; nucleotides not matched to a gene: 11. CDR3 in amino acids: CASSGWTSGRTGSYNEQFF. The CDR3 bases are TGCGCCAGCAGCGGGTGGACTAGCGGGAGAACTGGGTCCTACAATGAGCAGTTCTTC.

This clone has just one count. The chain links TRBV6-5 to TRBJ1-5; D unclear. Germline loops: CDR1 MNHEY, CDR2 SVGAGI. The CDR3 has 14 amino acids. With 0 bases removed from V and 0 bases from J, the gap between germline ends came to 3 bases. The chain's CDR3 is CASSYSYSNQPQHF. The DNA for the CDR3 is TGTGCCAGCAGTTACTCTTATAGCAATCAGCCCCAGCATTTT.

The rearrangement links TRBV19 to TRBJ1-5; D is undetermined. The CDR3 extends over 14 amino acids. V was cut by 3 bases and J by 1 base, with 7 bases left in between. The V gene's germline CDR1 is LNHDA and CDR2 SQIVND (reference sequence). The CDR3, as DNA: TGTGCCAGTAGTATCCGGGTAAGCAATCAGCCCCAGCATTTT. This sequence encodes CASSIRVSNQPQHF.

This chain links TRBV5-1 with TRBJ2-5; 8 positions match TRBD1. With 4 bases clipped from V and 1 base from J, the junction kept 9 bases outside the gene matches. This CDR3 is 16 amino acids long. Germline values: CDR1 SGHRS, CDR2 YFSETQ. The CDR3 DNA reads TGCGCCAGCAGCCCCTGGACAGGGTCAACCCAAGAGACCCAGTACTTC. It translates to CASSPWTGSTQETQYF.

The V gene is TRBV25-1, the J gene TRBJ2-3, with D uncertain. The germline V gene encodes CDR1 MGHDK and CDR2 SYGVNS. The CDR3 has 18 residues. V was cut by 9 bases and J by 0 bases, with 25 bases left in between. Here the CDR3 reads CARIDPGSPTPSTDTQYF. The CDR3 DNA reads as TGTGCCAGGATAGATCCCGGGTCCCCTACGCCTAGCACAGATACGCAGTATTTT. The full variable domain, in which reference TRBV25-1 and TRBJ2-3 provide the parts outside the CDR3, is EADIYQTPRYLVIGTGKKITLECSQTMGHDKMYWYQQDPGMELHLIHYSYGVNSTEKGDLSSESTVSRIRTEHFPLTLESARPSHTSQYLCARIDPGSPTPSTDTQYFGPGTRLTVL.

This clone was counted once. The chain couples TRBV7-9 to TRBJ1-1; 7 nucleotides match TRBD1. Germline V CDR1 and CDR2: SEHNR, FQNEAQ (reference sequence). J gave up 0 bases and V 3 bases, and 7 bases lay outside the gene matches. This CDR3 contains 16 residues. Here the CDR3 reads CASSFPDRAMNTEAFF. The DNA for the CDR3 is TGTGCCAGCAGCTTTCCAGACAGGGCCATGAACACTGAAGCTTTCTTT. Full variable domain (missing parts from reference TRBV7-9 and TRBJ1-1): DTGVSQNPRHKITKRGQNVTFRCDPISEHNRLYWYRQTLGQGPEFLTYFQNEAQLEKSRLLSDRFSAERPKGSFSTLEIQRTEQGDSAMYLCASSFPDRAMNTEAFFGQGTRLTVV.

This clone occurred once. The chain uses TRBV30 and TRBJ2-5; D possibly corresponds to TRBD2 (6 bases). The germline V gene encodes CDR1 GTSNPN and CDR2 SVGIG (reference sequence). Trimming took off 1 base at V and 2 bases at J, with 8 bases between the two ends. The CDR3 spans 13 residues. This chain's CDR3 is CAWSGGVQETQYF. Written as DNA, the CDR3 is TGTGCCTGGAGTGGGGGGGTTCAAGAGACCCAGTACTTC.

The chain recombines TRBV4-1 with TRBJ2-1; weak D call: TRBD2 (6 bases). The CDR3 is 12 amino acids. V was pared by 3 bases and J by 9 bases, with 9 bases between. The germline V gene encodes CDR1 MGHRA and CDR2 YSYEKL. CDR3 in amino acids: CASSQWGGEQFF. The CDR3 DNA sequence: TGCGCCAGCAGCCAGTGGGGAGGTGAGCAGTTCTTC.